This T cell receptor (beta chain) was sequenced in a study of early T cells in non-severe SARS-CoV-2 infection. A single record per CDR3 protein comes from TCRdb applying MiXCR to the 5' RACE reads. The sample lists tens of thousands of distinct CDR3 sequences, 10% occurring once. In its sample, this clonotype was seen a few times. Sequencing used whole blood. The receptor's source is an adult who was a healthcare worker with PCR-confirmed SARS-CoV-2 infection or an uninfected control (not recorded which).

The CDR3 bases are TGTGCCAGCAGTTACAATATAGGGGGCGCGGATGGAGCTTTCTTT. It translates to CASSYNIGGADGAFF. This chain connects TRBV6-2 or TRBV6-3 to TRBJ1-1; 7 bases are a match to TRBD1. CDR3 size: 15 residues. V lost 2 bases to trimming and J lost 10 bases; unmatched junction nucleotides: 13. Germline V gene sequence: CDR1 MNHEY, CDR2 SVGEGT.